A selection of T cell receptor beta chains follows, all from one sample in a study of OX40 agonist ivuxolimab in advanced cancers. The method was immunoSEQ multiplex PCR; TCRdb's version includes in-frame clones alone and lacks a portion of them. This sample has 77,000 or so clones, with approximately 92% found just once. Material: CD4+ or CD8+ T cells sorted from blood, obtained in a trial of the OX40 agonist ivuxolimab. The receptors originated from an adult with an advanced solid tumor such as melanoma, head and neck, liver or kidney cancer. Each CDR3 is given with its conserved first and last residue. A D gene is named only where the DNA matches it firmly. A clone size is listed for some rows: how often the clone was seen (once, few, many), or a class if it is expanded.

j_gene: TRBJ2-2; abundance: once; v_gene: TRBV7-8; d_gene: .; CDR3nt: TGTGCCAGCAGCTTAGCGGGCAGGTTCAACACCGGGGAGCTGTTTTTT; CDR3aa: CASSLAGRFNTGELFF
j_gene: TRBJ2-3; abundance: .; v_gene: TRBV27; d_gene: .; CDR3nt: TGTGCCAGCAGTAACAGGGCCTGGCAGGATACGCAGTATTTT; CDR3aa: CASSNRAWQDTQYF
j_gene: TRBJ1-5; abundance: .; v_gene: TRBV6-5; d_gene: TRBD1; CDR3nt: TGTGCCAGCAGTTACTCGAGGACAGGGGATCAGCCCCAGCATTTT; CDR3aa: CASSYSRTGDQPQHF
j_gene: TRBJ1-4; abundance: once; v_gene: TRBV29-1; d_gene: .; CDR3nt: TGCAGCGTTGCCCCCGGAAGTGAAAAACTGTTTTTT; CDR3aa: CSVAPGSEKLFF
j_gene: TRBJ2-3; abundance: .; v_gene: TRBV7-2; d_gene: .; CDR3nt: TGTGCCAGCAGCTTCCTTAGCGGTAGCACAGATACGCAGTATTTT; CDR3aa: CASSFLSGSTDTQYF
j_gene: TRBJ2-5; abundance: .; v_gene: TRBV30; d_gene: .; CDR3nt: TGTGCCTGGAGCGGTTTGGCAGAGACCCAGTACTTC; CDR3aa: CAWSGLAETQYF
j_gene: TRBJ1-6; abundance: .; v_gene: TRBV7-2; d_gene: TRBD1; CDR3nt: TGTGCCAGCAGCTTATTACAGGGGGCGAATTCACCCCTCCACTTT; CDR3aa: CASSLLQGANSPLHF
j_gene: TRBJ1-2; abundance: .; v_gene: TRBV19; d_gene: .; CDR3nt: TGTGCCAGTAGTATAGGACAGGAACTTTATGGCTACACCTTC; CDR3aa: CASSIGQELYGYTF
j_gene: TRBJ2-7; abundance: .; v_gene: TRBV7-8; d_gene: .; CDR3nt: TGTGCCAGCAGCTTAGATTGGGTTTCCGAGCAGTACTTC; CDR3aa: CASSLDWVSEQYF
j_gene: TRBJ2-6; abundance: .; v_gene: TRBV14; d_gene: TRBD2; CDR3nt: TGTGCCAGCAGCCGACCGCCGGGACTAAGGACTGGGGCCAACGTCCTGACTTTC; CDR3aa: CASSRPPGLRTGANVLTF
j_gene: TRBJ2-3; abundance: .; v_gene: TRBV2; d_gene: .; CDR3nt: TGTGCCAGCCAAAAAGAGGCAGGGACAGATACGCAGTATTTT; CDR3aa: CASQKEAGTDTQYF
j_gene: TRBJ1-1; abundance: .; v_gene: TRBV10-3; d_gene: .; CDR3nt: TGTGCCATCAGTGAGTCTTGGGGGGGCATGAACACTGAAGCTTTCTTT; CDR3aa: CAISESWGGMNTEAFF
j_gene: TRBJ2-5; abundance: .; v_gene: TRBV10-3; d_gene: TRBD2; CDR3nt: TGTGCCATCAGTGAGTCGCTACTAGCGGGAGGGCCCCGGGAGCAGTACTTC; CDR3aa: CAISESLLAGGPREQYF
j_gene: TRBJ1-5; abundance: .; v_gene: TRBV2; d_gene: .; CDR3nt: TGTGCCAGCAGTGAAGACAGGGAGGGGGATCAGCCCCAGCATTTT; CDR3aa: CASSEDREGDQPQHF
j_gene: TRBJ1-1; abundance: .; v_gene: TRBV6-1; d_gene: TRBD1; CDR3nt: TGTGCCAGCAGTGCCGGGGCAGGGGGTGGCACTGAAGCTTTCTTT; CDR3aa: CASSAGAGGGTEAFF
j_gene: TRBJ2-5; abundance: few; v_gene: TRBV7-2; d_gene: TRBD1; CDR3nt: TGTGCCAGCAGCCCCGGACAGGTTTTGGAGACCCAGTACTTC; CDR3aa: CASSPGQVLETQYF
j_gene: TRBJ2-3; abundance: .; v_gene: TRBV28; d_gene: TRBD1; CDR3nt: TGTGCCAGCAGTTTAGGTCGGACAGGGGGCAGGTTAGATACGCAGTATTTT; CDR3aa: CASSLGRTGGRLDTQYF
j_gene: TRBJ1-1; abundance: .; v_gene: TRBV7-3; d_gene: .; CDR3nt: TGTGCCAGCAGCTTACAGGGCGGGTTGGACACTGAAGCTTTCTTT; CDR3aa: CASSLQGGLDTEAFF
j_gene: TRBJ2-7; abundance: .; v_gene: TRBV27; d_gene: TRBD1; CDR3nt: TGTGCCAGCAGTTTAGTCTCTCCGGACAGGGGGACCTACGAGCAGTACTTC; CDR3aa: CASSLVSPDRGTYEQYF
j_gene: TRBJ2-1; abundance: .; v_gene: TRBV29-1; d_gene: TRBD2; CDR3nt: TGCAGCGTCATGACTAGCGGGAGGGGATCCTACAATGAGCAGTTCTTC; CDR3aa: CSVMTSGRGSYNEQFF
j_gene: TRBJ2-5; abundance: .; v_gene: TRBV5-4; d_gene: TRBD2; CDR3nt: TGTGCCAGCAGACCGACTAGCTGGAGCGAGACCCAGTACTTC; CDR3aa: CASRPTSWSETQYF
j_gene: TRBJ2-7; abundance: .; v_gene: TRBV6-6; d_gene: .; CDR3nt: TGTGCCAGCAGCCGGACTACTTACGAGCAGTACTTC; CDR3aa: CASSRTTYEQYF